The 23 T cell receptor beta chains in this list originate from one sample, sequenced in a study of post-analysis software for immune sequencing data (dated by TCRdb to the mid-2010s). The study at large found these results: Patients showed significantly higher frequencies than controls for five TRBV segments, among them TRBV5-6, TRBV5-1 and TRBV20-1.

These receptors lack a known antigen. Library preparation was by PCR. The sequencer was an Illumina HiSeq 2500. To reduce PCR and sequencing biases, unique molecular identifiers were incorporated into the TCR beta cDNA libraries. TCRdb trimmed the raw reads at Q25, called clones with MiXCR and kept productive beta chains. Duplicate CDR3 protein sequences are folded into a single record with the most common DNA and genes. For this sample there are around 710,000 distinct CDR3 sequences; just over 45% appear just once. The ten largest clones represent roughly 5% of the sample. The material sequenced was blood. Every receptor here comes from a girl between 10 and 17 years old with multiple sclerosis.

This clonotype was observed once. The chain recombines TRBV5-1 with TRBJ2-7; a possible D gene is TRBD1 (5 bases). Trimming stripped 0 bases from V and 0 bases from J, with 13 bases between. The CDR3 is made up of 16 amino acids. Germline values: CDR1 SGHRS, CDR2 YFSETQ. As DNA, the CDR3 is TGCGCCAGCAGCTTGGAGGGGAACCTGGTCTCCTACGAGCAGTACTTC. Encoded protein: CASSLEGNLVSYEQYF.

This clonotype has only a few counts. The V gene is TRBV29-1, the J gene TRBJ2-7; TRBD1 matches 8 bases. Germline values: CDR1 SQVTM, CDR2 ANQGSEA. CDR3 length equals 15 residues. V was clipped by 4 bases and J by 3 bases; unmatched bases: 11. CDR3 coding DNA: TGCAGCGTTGGGCCGCAGGGGGCCTCCCTCTACGAGCAGTACTTC. This gives the protein CSVGPQGASLYEQYF.

This clonotype appeared many times. The genes are TRBV10-3 and TRBJ2-7, with D uncertain. CDR1 and CDR2 (germline): ENHRY, SYGVKD. The CDR3 runs 13 residues. Trimming removed 8 bases at V and 0 bases at J, with 11 bases between. CDR3 in DNA: TGTGCCATCGGAGTTGCCCTCTCCTACGAGCAGTACTTC. Its translation: CAIGVALSYEQYF.

The chain carries TRBV20-1 and TRBJ2-5; D gene uncertain. V gave up 0 bases and J gave up 5 bases, with 13 bases separating them. CDR1 is DFQATT, CDR2 SNEGSKA, per germline (reference sequence). The CDR3 is 14 amino acids. The CDR3 nucleotides read TGCAGTGCTAGAGATCCGGCTAGTTATGAGACCCAGTACTTC. Protein sequence: CSARDPASYETQYF.

This clonotype was seen once. This chain joins TRBV11-3 and TRBJ2-7, with 9 nucleotides matching TRBD1. Near its end, the DNA agrees better with TRBJ2-5, so the J call may be wrong. This CDR3 has 14 residues. Per the germline V gene, CDR1 is SGHNT and CDR2 is YENEEA. Here the CDR3 DNA reads TGTGCCAGCAGCCCCAGACAGGGGGGATGGACCCAGTACTTC. Translated, it gives CASSPRQGGWTQYF.

In its sample, this clonotype was seen a few times. The rearrangement links TRBV7-2 to TRBJ2-3; no firm D call. The CDR3 contains 13 residues. CDR1 and CDR2 (germline): SGHTA, FQGNSA. V lost 2 bases and J 6 bases, leaving 9 bases between the germline ends. CDR3: CASSLIGRDTQYF. The DNA of the CDR3 is TGTGCCAGCAGCTTAATCGGTAGGGATACGCAGTATTTT.

V and J are TRBV7-2 and TRBJ2-5, with a weak D call TRBD2 (6 bases). The CDR3 loop spans 15 amino acids. The germline V gene encodes CDR1 SGHTA and CDR2 FQGNSA. Deletions cut 2 bases from V and 2 bases from J, with 12 bases between. CDR3 in DNA: TGTGCCAGCAGCTTAACTTTCGGGAGTCAAGAGACCCAGTACTTC. This translates into CASSLTFGSQETQYF.

The V gene is TRBV20-1, the J gene TRBJ2-5; TRBD1 or TRBD2 may be the D gene (5 bases each). V was clipped by 6 bases and J by 7 bases, with 24 bases between them. Germline CDR1 DFQATT, CDR2 SNEGSKA (reference sequence). The CDR3 loop spans 15 amino acids. The CDR3 DNA follows: TGCAGTGCGCATTCCGTTCCGGGGCCAGAGGGGACCCAGTACTTC. Protein product: CSAHSVPGPEGTQYF.

This clonotype has only a few counts. The chain joins TRBV15 to TRBJ2-1; D is unresolved. V gave up 0 bases and J gave up 6 bases, with 6 bases separating them. The CDR3 is 13 amino acids. Germline V gene sequence: CDR1 LNHNV, CDR2 YYDKDF (reference sequence). This CDR3 reads CATSRDIVNEQFF. The CDR3, as DNA: TGTGCCACCAGCAGAGATATTGTCAATGAGCAGTTCTTC.

V is TRBV29-1 and J is TRBJ2-5; 11 bases map to TRBD2. This CDR3 is built from 16 residues. The germline CDR1 and CDR2 sequences are SQVTM and ANQGSEA. V dropped 1 base and J dropped 5; count of bases not matched to a gene: 9. The CDR3 DNA sequence: TGCAGCGTTGAAGGGTCCTCTAGCGGGAGGTTGGAGACCCAGTACTTC. Protein product: CSVEGSSSGRLETQYF.

CDR3 region: CASSPNPSEQYF. As DNA, the CDR3 is TGTGCCAGCAGTCCGAACCCTAGCGAGCAGTACTTC. The chain employs TRBV27 and TRBJ2-7, with D unclear. The CDR3 is 12 residues long. V was clipped by 5 bases and J by 6 bases, with 11 bases between them. Germline CDR1 is MNHEY and CDR2 is SMNVEV (reference sequence).

Only a few counts were recorded for this clonotype. This chain uses TRBV6-1 with TRBJ1-4, with D unclear. The length of the CDR3 is 15 residues. Germline V lookup: CDR1 MNHNS, CDR2 SASEGT. V lost 8 bases and J lost 8, with 21 bases in between. This CDR3 reads CASLPGLVFPEKLFF. CDR3 sequence (DNA): TGTGCCAGCCTCCCCGGACTTGTATTTCCCGAAAAACTGTTTTTT.

The rearrangement links TRBV7-2 to TRBJ2-4, with D unclear. CDR1 and CDR2 from the germline V gene are SGHTA and FQGNSA. The CDR3 totals 14 residues. The ends were cut back, 2 bases at V and 13 bases at J, with 18 bases in the middle. CDR3 DNA: TGTGCCAGCAGCTTACTGCCCCCTTGGGCTGAACAGTACTTC. It encodes CASSLLPPWAEQYF.

CDR3 amino acids: CASSLPLNIAGADTQYF. In DNA form, the CDR3 reads TGCGCCAGCAGCTTACCCCTTAATATAGCGGGAGCAGATACGCAGTATTTT. This chain uses TRBV5-1 with TRBJ2-3; 9 bases align to TRBD2. The CDR3 is made up of 17 amino acids. The V segment lost 2 bases and the J segment 4 bases; nucleotides outside the gene matches: 11. CDR1 and CDR2 from the germline V gene are SGHRS and YFSETQ.

V gene TRBV5-1 combines with J gene TRBJ2-5; 11 bases fit TRBD2. This CDR3 contains 15 residues. J was trimmed by 4 bases and V by 0 bases; bases with no gene match: 2. Per the germline V gene, CDR1 is SGHRS and CDR2 is YFSETQ. This CDR3 reads CASSLVLAGGETQYF. The CDR3 nucleotides read TGCGCCAGCAGCTTGGTTCTAGCGGGAGGAGAGACCCAGTACTTC.

The CDR3 is CASSFTGQGAGEAFF. The CDR3 DNA sequence: TGTGCCAGCAGTTTCACTGGACAGGGGGCGGGTGAAGCTTTCTTT. The gene calls are TRBV12-3 or TRBV12-4 and TRBJ1-1; TRBD1 agrees at 11 bases. CDR3 length: 15 amino acids. J gave up 7 bases and V 3 bases, and 7 bases lay outside the gene matches.

This rearrangement joins TRBV7-2 to TRBJ2-5; D is possibly TRBD2 (6 bases). Trimming took 1 base from V and 11 from J, leaving 23 bases between them. The CDR3 length is 16 residues. Germline V CDR1 and CDR2: SGHTA, FQGNSA. The CDR3 nucleotides are TGTGCCAGCAGCTTAGAGAGTATACGGGAGAGGAATGAGCAGTACTTC. Translation gives CASSLESIRERNEQYF.

This clonotype was picked up a small number of times. CDR3 protein: CSARDPVVYGYTF. CDR3 DNA: TGCAGTGCTAGAGATCCCGTAGTCTATGGCTACACCTTC. The chain uses TRBV20-1 and TRBJ1-2; no firm D call. Trimming removed 0 bases from V and 4 bases from J, with 9 bases in between. The CDR3 sequence is 13 residues long. Germline values: CDR1 DFQATT, CDR2 SNEGSKA (reference sequence).

The gene calls are TRBV20-1 and TRBJ2-1; 13 bases are a match to TRBD2. This CDR3 has 19 amino acids. V gave up 5 bases and J gave up 0 bases; unmatched junction bases: 13. CDR1 is DFQATT, CDR2 SNEGSKA, per germline (reference sequence). CDR3 region: CSALRLAGGPLSSYNEQFF. The CDR3 nucleotides read TGCAGTGCTTTACGACTAGCGGGAGGCCCCTTGAGCTCCTACAATGAGCAGTTCTTC.

This clonotype has only a few counts. This chain uses TRBV24-1 with TRBJ2-1; 11 bases are shared with TRBD2. Germline V gene data show CDR1 as KGHDR and CDR2 as SFDVKD. The CDR3 contains 15 residues. After removal of 3 bases from V and 5 bases from J, the junction contained 2 bases not matched to a gene. The CDR3 loop is CATSDPGLADNEQFF. The CDR3 coding sequence is TGTGCCACCAGTGATCCGGGACTAGCGGACAATGAGCAGTTCTTC.

The sample holds a few counts of this clonotype. The chain uses TRBV27 and TRBJ2-3, with TRBD2 matching 12 bases. The CDR3 runs to 21 residues. Germline trimming cut 4 bases from V and 1 base from J; bases unmatched to any gene: 18. Germline CDR1 reads MNHEY; CDR2 reads SMNVEV (reference sequence). The CDR3 here is CASSSPERKLLAGGRTDTQYF. The CDR3 DNA is TGTGCCAGCAGTTCACCCGAAAGGAAACTACTAGCGGGAGGTCGCACAGATACGCAGTATTTT.

The chain uses TRBV4-1 and TRBJ1-1, with a weak D call TRBD1 (6 bases). Germline V lookup: CDR1 MGHRA, CDR2 YSYEKL. The CDR3 runs 18 residues. The V end lost 4 bases, the J end lost 5 bases, and 26 bases lay between the germline ends. As DNA, the CDR3 is TGCGCCAGCAGCCTTGAGCGCAAGGGCGTGGGGGCGAGGACTGAAGCTTTCTTT. Its protein is CASSLERKGVGARTEAFF.

This clonotype has a handful of counts. The chain is built from TRBV29-1 and TRBJ1-1; TRBD1 agrees at 7 bases. The V segment lost 7 bases and the J segment 6 bases; nucleotides outside the gene matches: 8. This CDR3 comprises 12 residues. Germline V gene sequence: CDR1 SQVTM, CDR2 ANQGSEA. The CDR3 region is CSALQGVSEAFF. CDR3 coding DNA: TGCAGCGCCCTCCAGGGGGTTTCTGAAGCTTTCTTT.